The 16 T cell receptor beta chains in this list originate from one sample, sequenced in a study of blood T cell repertoires in COVID-19. Using immunoSEQ multiplex PCR, the repertoire was profiled, and TCRdb retains in-frame clones only, with some absent. The table includes about 270,000 clones, 82% detected once. The sequenced material came from peripheral blood. All receptors derive from a woman between 18 and 30 years old with acute or convalescent COVID-19.

This clone was observed a single time. This chain uses TRBV19 with TRBJ1-4; 8 bases line up with TRBD1. The CDR3 is 15 residues long. CDR1 and CDR2 from the germline V gene are LNHDA and SQIVND (reference sequence). Unmatched junction bases numbered 9, after V lost 6 bases and J lost 6 bases. The CDR3: CASSSPRGLDEKLFF. CDR3 in DNA: TGTGCCAGTAGCTCCCCCAGGGGGCTGGATGAAAAACTGTTTTTT.

The rearrangement links TRBV28 to TRBJ2-6; tentative D call: TRBD1 (5 bases). This CDR3 is 19 amino acids long. Germline V CDR1 and CDR2: MDHEN, SYDVKM. Trimming pared 3 bases from V and 2 bases from J, leaving 20 bases between. CDR3 protein: CASSFPLGHPKTGANVLTF. Here the CDR3 DNA reads TGTGCCAGCAGTTTTCCCCTCGGACACCCAAAGACTGGGGCCAACGTCCTGACTTTC.

This chain connects TRBV6-5 to TRBJ1-1, with unresolved D. Trimming cost V 11 bases and J 2 bases, with 15 bases left between them. The length of the CDR3 is 13 residues. CDR1 and CDR2 from the germline V gene are MNHEY and SVGAGI. The DNA for the CDR3 is TGTGCCCTTATGCTCCCGGGTAACACTGAAGCTTTCTTT. This encodes CALMLPGNTEAFF.

The gene calls are TRBV3-1 (or the pseudogene TRBV3-2) and TRBJ2-1; D unclear. Germline CDR1 and CDR2: LGHDT and YNNKEL (reference sequence). CDR3 length equals 11 residues. Trimming shortened V by 1 base and J by 15 bases, and 10 bases separated the two germline ends. The CDR3 DNA follows: TGTGCCAGCAGCCAAGCGTCCGAGAGGTTCTTC. Its translation is CASSQASERFF.

In regard to this clone: Different DNA sequences within this sample yield the same CDR3. CDR3 bases: TGTGCCAGCTCACCACCGTTGGCCCCAACGAATGAGCAGTTCTTC. It yields the protein CASSPPLAPTNEQFF. The chain carries TRBV18 and TRBJ2-1; the D is unclear. The CDR3 loop spans 15 amino acids. The germline CDR1 and CDR2 sequences are KGHSH and LQKENI. With 0 bases removed from V and 7 bases from J, the gap between germline ends came to 13 bases.

DNA of the CDR3: TGTGCCAGCTCACCCGTGACAGGGCCGAGGTCTGGGGCCAACGTCCTGACTTTC. It encodes CASSPVTGPRSGANVLTF. V is TRBV18 and J is TRBJ2-6, with 7 bases fitting TRBD1. Germline V gene sequence: CDR1 KGHSH, CDR2 LQKENI. The V gene end was trimmed by 3 bases and the J gene end by 1 base; junction bases not matched to a gene: 9. CDR3 length: 18 residues. The full variable domain, its missing parts supplied by reference TRBV18 and TRBJ2-6, is NAGVMQNPRHLVRRRGQEARLRCSPMKGHSHVYWYRQLPEEGLKFMVYLQKENIIDESGMPKERFSAEFPKEGPSILRIQQVVRGDSAAYFCASSPVTGPRSGANVLTFGAGSRLTVL.

This chain connects TRBV19 to TRBJ2-1; 10 bases are shared with TRBD2. This CDR3 comprises 15 residues. Germline-derived CDR1 and CDR2 are LNHDA and SQIVND (reference sequence). The junction had 4 bases not matched to a gene; V was cut back by 4 bases and J by 4 bases. The CDR3 DNA is TGTGCCAGTAGTAAGTCAGCGGGGGGGTACAATGAGCAGTTCTTC. It encodes CASSKSAGGYNEQFF.

This clone was picked up a small number of times. V gene TRBV5-1 combines with J gene TRBJ1-2; no reliable D call. This CDR3 region has 13 residues. Trimming took off 1 base at V and 4 bases at J, with 8 bases between the two ends. The germline V gene encodes CDR1 SGHRS and CDR2 YFSETQ. The CDR3 protein is CASSLSSPYGYTF. The CDR3 DNA sequence: TGCGCCAGCAGCTTGTCCAGTCCCTATGGCTACACCTTC.

The V and J genes are TRBV4-1 and TRBJ1-4; no clear D gene. The CDR3 has 16 residues. Between the trimmed V and J ends, which lost 3 bases and 4 bases, there was a span of 15 bases. Germline CDR1 is MGHRA and CDR2 is YSYEKL. CDR3 DNA sequence: TGCGCCAGCAGCCATTATGACACCCGTAATAATGAAAAACTGTTTTTT. It translates to CASSHYDTRNNEKLFF.

This rearrangement joins TRBV6-2 or TRBV6-3 to TRBJ2-3, with a weak D call TRBD2 (6 bases). The CDR3 runs 15 residues. Trimming stripped 1 base from V and 3 bases from J, with 11 bases between. CDR1 and CDR2 (germline): MNHEY, SVGEGT. The CDR3 DNA follows: TGTGCCAGCAGTTACTTCGGAGGGCCGACAGATACGCAGTATTTT. Translating it yields CASSYFGGPTDTQYF.

A single count supports this clone. The rearrangement joins TRBV19 to TRBJ2-1; TRBD1 matches 9 bases. The CDR3 loop spans 15 amino acids. Germline CDR1 and CDR2: LNHDA and SQIVND (reference sequence). After removal of 6 bases from V and 4 bases from J, the junction contained 7 bases not matched to a gene. The CDR3 spells CASSPGTGLYNEQFF. CDR3 in DNA: TGTGCCAGTAGCCCCGGGACAGGGCTTTACAATGAGCAGTTCTTC.

This sequence joins TRBV4-1 and TRBJ2-5; no clear D. The CDR3 is made up of 13 amino acids. Trimming took off 0 bases at V and 5 bases at J, with 7 bases between the two ends. Germline lookup yields CDR1 MGHRA and CDR2 YSYEKL. The CDR3 coding sequence is TGCGCCAGCAGCCAAGATCCCCGGGAGACCCAGTACTTC. This encodes CASSQDPRETQYF.

The rearrangement uses TRBV10-3 and TRBJ1-5; a weak D match, TRBD1 (5 bases). Trimming stripped 0 bases from V and 2 bases from J, with 11 bases between. The CDR3 has 16 residues. The germline V gene encodes CDR1 ENHRY and CDR2 SYGVKD. DNA of the CDR3: TGTGCCATCAGTGAGTCGGGGGGAACGGGCAATCAGCCCCAGCATTTT. Translating it yields CAISESGGTGNQPQHF.

The CDR3 here is CASSLSRFGETQYF. CDR3 in DNA: TGTGCCAGCAGTTTATCGCGATTTGGAGAGACCCAGTACTTC. The chain uses TRBV27 and TRBJ2-5; D is uncertain. V dropped 0 bases and J dropped 4 bases, with 9 bases sitting between them. This CDR3 has 14 residues. CDR1 is MNHEY, CDR2 SMNVEV, per germline (reference sequence).

The chain joins TRBV20-1 to TRBJ2-2; 11 bases are shared with TRBD1. Germline values: CDR1 DFQATT, CDR2 SNEGSKA (reference sequence). With V trimmed by 3 bases and J by 5 bases, 2 bases remained unmatched. This CDR3 is 14 amino acids long. CDR3 DNA sequence: TGCAGTGCTAGTGGGGACAGGGGGACCGGGGAGCTGTTTTTT. Translated: CSASGDRGTGELFF.

This clone was seen a handful of times. This sequence joins TRBV3-1 (or the pseudogene TRBV3-2) and TRBJ2-1; 7 bases align to TRBD2. The junction had 14 bases not matched to a gene; V was cut back by 5 bases and J by 7 bases. Germline V CDR1 and CDR2: LGHDT, YNNKEL (reference sequence). The length of the CDR3 is 16 residues. CDR3: CASSTYTSARLNEQFF. CDR3 nucleotides: TGTGCCAGCAGCACCTATACTAGCGCGCGTTTGAATGAGCAGTTCTTC.